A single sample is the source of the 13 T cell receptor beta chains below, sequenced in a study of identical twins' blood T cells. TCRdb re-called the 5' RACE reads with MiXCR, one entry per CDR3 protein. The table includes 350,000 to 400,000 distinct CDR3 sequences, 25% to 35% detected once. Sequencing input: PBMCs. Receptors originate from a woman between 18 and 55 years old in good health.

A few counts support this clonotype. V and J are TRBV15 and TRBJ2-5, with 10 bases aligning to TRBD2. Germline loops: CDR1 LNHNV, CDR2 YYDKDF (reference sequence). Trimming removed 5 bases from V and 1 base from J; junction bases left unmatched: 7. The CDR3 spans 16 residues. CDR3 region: CATSRVGLAVQETQYF. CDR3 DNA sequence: TGTGCCACCAGCCGAGTTGGACTAGCGGTCCAAGAGACCCAGTACTTC.

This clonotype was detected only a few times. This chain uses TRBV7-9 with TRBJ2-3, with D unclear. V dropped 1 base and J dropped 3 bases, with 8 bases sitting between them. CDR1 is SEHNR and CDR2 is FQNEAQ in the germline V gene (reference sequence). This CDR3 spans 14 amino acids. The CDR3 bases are TGTGCCAGCAGCTTAGTAGATGGGACAGATACGCAGTATTTT. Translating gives CASSLVDGTDTQYF. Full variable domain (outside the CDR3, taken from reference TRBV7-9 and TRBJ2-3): DTGVSQNPRHKITKRGQNVTFRCDPISEHNRLYWYRQTLGQGPEFLTYFQNEAQLEKSRLLSDRFSAERPKGSFSTLEIQRTEQGDSAMYLCASSLVDGTDTQYFGPGTRLTVL.

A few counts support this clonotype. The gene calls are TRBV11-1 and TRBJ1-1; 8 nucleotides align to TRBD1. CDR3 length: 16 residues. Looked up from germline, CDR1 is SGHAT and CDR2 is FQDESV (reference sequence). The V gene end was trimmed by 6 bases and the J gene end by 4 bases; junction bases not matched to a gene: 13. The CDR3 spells CASRQTQGAGATEAFF. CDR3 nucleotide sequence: TGTGCCAGCAGACAGACGCAGGGGGCTGGGGCCACTGAAGCTTTCTTT.

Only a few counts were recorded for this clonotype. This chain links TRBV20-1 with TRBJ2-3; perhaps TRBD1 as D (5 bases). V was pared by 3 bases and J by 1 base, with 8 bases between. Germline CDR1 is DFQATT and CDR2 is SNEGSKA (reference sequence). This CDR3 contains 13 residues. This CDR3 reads CSARTEGTDTQYF. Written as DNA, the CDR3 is TGCAGTGCTAGGACAGAAGGCACAGATACGCAGTATTTT.

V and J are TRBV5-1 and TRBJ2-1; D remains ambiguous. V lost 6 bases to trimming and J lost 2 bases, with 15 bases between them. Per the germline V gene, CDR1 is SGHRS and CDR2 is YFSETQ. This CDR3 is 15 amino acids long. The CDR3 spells CASTPHGNTYNEQFF. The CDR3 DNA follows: TGCGCCAGCACCCCTCATGGGAACACCTACAATGAGCAGTTCTTC.

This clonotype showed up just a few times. CDR3 protein: CASRGEGAVVRQPQHF. CDR3 bases: TGTGCCAGCAGGGGAGAAGGGGCAGTAGTCCGACAGCCCCAGCATTTT. V is TRBV6-1 and J is TRBJ1-5, with D perhaps matching TRBD1 (5 bases). The CDR3 has 16 residues. With 6 bases removed from V and 7 bases from J, the gap between germline ends came to 22 bases. CDR1 and CDR2 (germline): MNHNS, SASEGT.

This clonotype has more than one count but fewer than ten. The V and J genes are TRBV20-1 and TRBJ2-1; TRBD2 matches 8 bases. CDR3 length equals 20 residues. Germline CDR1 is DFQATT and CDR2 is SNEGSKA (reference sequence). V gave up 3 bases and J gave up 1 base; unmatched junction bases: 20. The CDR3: CSASNRGTSTFLQSYNEQFF. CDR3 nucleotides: TGCAGTGCTAGCAATCGCGGGACTAGTACATTCCTACAATCCTACAATGAGCAGTTCTTC.

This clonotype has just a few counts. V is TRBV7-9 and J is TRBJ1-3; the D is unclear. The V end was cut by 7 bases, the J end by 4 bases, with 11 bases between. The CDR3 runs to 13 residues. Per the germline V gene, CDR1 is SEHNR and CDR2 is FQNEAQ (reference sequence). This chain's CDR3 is CASTGHLGNTIYF. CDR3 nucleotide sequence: TGTGCCAGCACCGGGCACCTAGGAAACACCATATATTTT.

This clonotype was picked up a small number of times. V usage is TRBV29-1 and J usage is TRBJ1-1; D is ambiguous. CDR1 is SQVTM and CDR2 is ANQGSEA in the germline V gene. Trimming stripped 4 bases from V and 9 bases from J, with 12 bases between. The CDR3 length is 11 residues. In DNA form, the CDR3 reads TGCAGCGTTGTTACCGGCCTGAAAGCTTTCTTT. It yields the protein CSVVTGLKAFF.

As DNA, the CDR3 is TGTGCCAGCAGCCAAGGTACAGAGGAAGAGGCTTTCTTT. Amino acid sequence: CASSQGTEEEAFF. V usage is TRBV3-1 and J usage is TRBJ1-1, with D unclear. Deletions cut 1 base from V and 11 bases from J, with 14 bases between. There are 13 residues in the CDR3. Germline V gene data show CDR1 as LGHDT and CDR2 as YNNKEL (reference sequence).

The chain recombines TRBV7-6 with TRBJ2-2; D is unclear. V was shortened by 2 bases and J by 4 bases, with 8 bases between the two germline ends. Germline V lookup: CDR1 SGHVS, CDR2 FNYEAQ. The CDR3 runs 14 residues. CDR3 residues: CASSLNSVTGELFF. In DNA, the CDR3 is TGTGCCAGCAGCTTAAATTCTGTCACCGGGGAGCTGTTTTTT.

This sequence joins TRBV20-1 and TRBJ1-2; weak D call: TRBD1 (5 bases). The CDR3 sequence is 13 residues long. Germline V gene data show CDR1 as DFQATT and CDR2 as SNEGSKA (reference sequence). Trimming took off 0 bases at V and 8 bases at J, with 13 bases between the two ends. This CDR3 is CSARDAGEKGYTF. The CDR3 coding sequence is TGCAGTGCTAGAGATGCGGGGGAAAAAGGCTACACCTTC.

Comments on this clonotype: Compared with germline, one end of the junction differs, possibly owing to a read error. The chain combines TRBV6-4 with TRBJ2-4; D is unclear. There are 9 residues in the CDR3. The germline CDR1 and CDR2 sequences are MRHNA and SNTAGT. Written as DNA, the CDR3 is TGTGCCAGCACGACCAGAACAAACTTC. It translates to CASTTRTNF.